Below are 20 T cell receptor beta chains sequenced from a single sample in a study of shared clonotypes between healthy human individuals. The table came from immunoSEQ multiplex PCR; TCRdb's copy has only in-frame clones and leaves some out. The table has around 1.4 million clones, approximately 98.5% seen once. The sample was naive CD4+ T cells sorted from blood. Subset reported: CD45RA+ positively selected. The receptors were gathered from a man between 25 and 39 years old in good health.

This chain joins TRBV19 and TRBJ2-2, with 9 bases aligning to TRBD1. Unmatched junction bases numbered 15, after V lost 9 bases and J lost 4 bases. Per germline, CDR1 LNHDA and CDR2 SQIVND (reference sequence). The CDR3 loop spans 17 amino acids. The chain's CDR3 is CARTRRWGTGSTGELFF. The CDR3 nucleotides are TGTGCCAGGACCCGAAGATGGGGGACAGGGAGCACCGGGGAGCTGTTTTTT.

The chain joins TRBV5-6 to TRBJ2-7; 9 nucleotides line up with TRBD2. The CDR3 has 15 residues. V trimming: 2 bases; J trimming: 3 bases; junction bases outside the gene matches: 6. Germline assignment: CDR1 SGHDT and CDR2 YYEEEE. The CDR3 region is CASSFRGSGGYEQYF. CDR3 bases: TGTGCCAGCAGCTTTCGGGGTAGCGGGGGCTACGAGCAGTACTTC.

This clone occurred once. The genes are TRBV7-9 and TRBJ2-7; D uncertain. This CDR3 has 15 amino acids. CDR1 SEHNR and CDR2 FQNEAQ come from the germline V gene (reference sequence). Trimming pared 4 bases from V and 5 bases from J, leaving 18 bases between. Here the CDR3 reads CASSSRADPEDEQYF. The CDR3 DNA is TGTGCCAGCAGCTCCCGTGCGGACCCAGAGGACGAGCAGTACTTC.

Notes on this clone: The sample holds other DNA sequences that translate to the same CDR3. The chain carries TRBV18 and TRBJ1-5; 7 bases align to TRBD1. The CDR3 covers 13 residues. The V gene's germline CDR1 is KGHSH and CDR2 LQKENI. V gave up 3 bases and J gave up 5 bases; unmatched junction bases: 1. The CDR3, as DNA: TGTGCCAGCTCACCGGGGACAGATCAGCCCCAGCATTTT. Protein product: CASSPGTDQPQHF.

This sequence joins TRBV6-1 and TRBJ1-5; the match to TRBD1 covers 9 bases. V trimming: 8 bases; J trimming: 5 bases; junction bases outside the gene matches: 7. This CDR3 has 14 amino acids. Germline lookup yields CDR1 MNHNS and CDR2 SASEGT. The CDR3 DNA is TGTGCCAGCGCACCGGGACAGGGTTATCAGCCCCAGCATTTT. It is translated as CASAPGQGYQPQHF.

The chain couples TRBV7-9 to TRBJ2-2; tentative D call: TRBD2 (6 bases). V was shortened by 1 base and J by 2 bases, with 11 bases between the two germline ends. The CDR3 extends over 16 amino acids. Germline CDR1 SEHNR, CDR2 FQNEAQ (reference sequence). The CDR3 sequence: CASSLDAGSNTGELFF. Here the CDR3 DNA reads TGTGCCAGCAGCTTAGATGCGGGATCTAACACCGGGGAGCTGTTTTTT.

Details on this clone: The sample contains more than one DNA sequence encoding this CDR3. The V gene is TRBV29-1, the J gene TRBJ2-3; 14 bases agree with TRBD2. Germline CDR1 reads SQVTM; CDR2 reads ANQGSEA. Trimming cost V 5 bases and J 5 bases; bases outside gene matches: 3. The CDR3 runs to 14 residues. The DNA for the CDR3 is TGCAGCGTTCTGACTAGCGGGAGGGGAGATACGCAGTATTTT. This encodes CSVLTSGRGDTQYF.

The chain combines TRBV6-4 with TRBJ2-2; D call uncertain. The V gene lost 2 bases and the J gene lost 3 bases, with 16 bases spanning the gap. The CDR3 contains 17 residues. Germline-derived CDR1 and CDR2 are MRHNA and SNTAGT. CDR3 sequence (DNA): TGTGCCAGCAGTGACAATATCCTAGGGCGCGACACCGGGGAGCTGTTTTTT. Translated: CASSDNILGRDTGELFF.

This chain uses TRBV18 with TRBJ2-3; TRBD1 aligns across 9 bases. V dropped 3 bases and J dropped 6; count of bases not matched to a gene: 7. Germline V CDR1 and CDR2: KGHSH, LQKENI. The CDR3 covers 15 residues. This CDR3 is CASSPSGQGMDTQYF. CDR3 DNA sequence: TGTGCCAGCTCACCCTCGGGACAGGGCATGGATACGCAGTATTTT.

J is TRBJ1-1 and V is TRBV10-1; D unclear. The CDR3 sequence is 16 residues long. The ends were cut back, 4 bases at V and 1 base at J, with 16 bases in the middle. CDR1 and CDR2 from the germline V gene are WNHNN and SYGVQD (reference sequence). CDR3 sequence (DNA): TGCGCCAGCAGTGGGGTTGTAGAGGTTCCGAACACTGAAGCTTTCTTT. Residues: CASSGVVEVPNTEAFF.

The chain couples TRBV14 to TRBJ2-1; 7 bases agree with TRBD2. CDR3 length: 16 residues. CDR1 and CDR2 (germline): SGHDN, FVKESK. Losses at the gene ends were 1 base for V and 8 bases for J; bases not matched to a gene: 11. The CDR3 is CASSQVRVGLIDEQFF. The CDR3 DNA sequence: TGTGCCAGCAGCCAAGTTCGAGTGGGACTAATCGATGAGCAGTTCTTC.

The V gene is TRBV5-1, the J gene TRBJ2-3; TRBD2 agrees at 8 bases. Germline CDR1 reads SGHRS; CDR2 reads YFSETQ. There are 15 residues in the CDR3. With V trimmed by 2 bases and J by 3 bases, 5 bases remained unmatched. CDR3 in amino acids: CASSLSGSITDTQYF. The CDR3 bases are TGCGCCAGCAGCTTAAGCGGGAGTATAACAGATACGCAGTATTTT.

V and J are TRBV11-2 and TRBJ2-2, with D maybe TRBD2 (6 bases). Germline V CDR1 and CDR2: SGHAT, FQNNGV. V was clipped by 1 base and J by 7 bases, with 13 bases between them. This CDR3 is built from 15 residues. CDR3 loop: CASSLAGVMGGELFF. The CDR3, as DNA: TGTGCCAGCAGCTTAGCGGGAGTCATGGGCGGGGAGCTGTTTTTT.

This chain connects TRBV7-8 to TRBJ1-1, with D hard to call. V was pared by 2 bases and J by 4 bases, with 14 bases between. This CDR3 has 15 amino acids. Germline loops: CDR1 SGHVS, CDR2 FQNEAQ. CDR3 in DNA: TGTGCCAGCAGCTTATTGGATCTGGGAACCACTGAAGCTTTCTTT. This gives the protein CASSLLDLGTTEAFF.

The chain joins TRBV10-3 to TRBJ2-3, with D hard to call. This CDR3 spans 15 amino acids. V was pared by 3 bases and J by 1 base, with 11 bases between. In germline, CDR1 is ENHRY, CDR2 SYGVKD. CDR3 nucleotides: TGTGCCATCAGTGACCCGAAGTACGGCACAGATACGCAGTATTTT. Its protein is CAISDPKYGTDTQYF.

About this clone: This sample includes further DNA sequences coding for the same CDR3. The chain carries TRBV7-9 and TRBJ2-7; TRBD2 matches 7 bases. CDR3 length: 17 residues. Germline loops: CDR1 SEHNR, CDR2 FQNEAQ (reference sequence). The V gene end was trimmed by 4 bases and the J gene end by 0 bases; junction bases not matched to a gene: 12. The CDR3, as DNA: TGTGCCAGCAGCTACGGAGGGTGGGGGGGAGACTCCTACGAGCAGTACTTC. This codes for CASSYGGWGGDSYEQYF.

The gene calls are TRBV5-1 and TRBJ2-1; perhaps D is TRBD1 or TRBD2 (5 bases each). CDR1 and CDR2 (germline): SGHRS, YFSETQ. V shed 1 base and J shed 2 bases, with 10 bases lying between them. The CDR3 has 15 amino acids. In nucleotides, the CDR3 is TGCGCCAGCAGCTTGAGTCAGGGACCCTACAATGAGCAGTTCTTC. Its translation is CASSLSQGPYNEQFF.

This chain joins TRBV6-4 and TRBJ2-3; 8 nucleotides agree with TRBD2. V shed 2 bases, J shed 1 base, and the junction held 8 bases outside the gene matches. Germline loops: CDR1 MRHNA, CDR2 SNTAGT. The CDR3 runs 17 residues. CDR3 sequence (DNA): TGTGCCAGCAGTGACACACCGGGACTAGGTGGCACAGATACGCAGTATTTT. Its translation: CASSDTPGLGGTDTQYF.

The gene calls are TRBV15 and TRBJ2-3, with 7 bases that match TRBD2. Trimming cost V 1 base and J 4 bases; bases outside gene matches: 8. The CDR3 runs to 16 residues. Per germline, CDR1 LNHNV and CDR2 YYDKDF (reference sequence). The CDR3 protein is CATSRAVGRWADTQYF. The DNA for the CDR3 is TGTGCCACCAGCAGAGCAGTCGGGAGGTGGGCAGATACGCAGTATTTT. The complete variable domain, with remaining parts taken from reference TRBV15 and TRBJ2-3, reads DAMVIQNPRYQVTQFGKPVTLSCSQTLNHNVMYWYQQKSSQAPKLLFHYYDKDFNNEADTPDNFQSRRPNTSFCFLDIRSPGLGDTAMYLCATSRAVGRWADTQYFGPGTRLTVL.

The V gene is TRBV18, the J gene TRBJ2-7; 10 nucleotides match TRBD2. The CDR3 consists of 15 residues. The J segment lost 3 bases and the V segment lost 5 bases, leaving 7 bases of the junction unmatched. Germline V gene data show CDR1 as KGHSH and CDR2 as LQKENI. Here the CDR3 DNA reads TGTGCCAGCTCAATACCTAGCGGGAGTCTCTACGAGCAGTACTTC. Translation: CASSIPSGSLYEQYF.